This T cell receptor beta chain was obtained from a study of technical replicates of blood from a handful of donors. This CDR3 has 14 residues. V was clipped by 3 bases and J by 2 bases, with 10 bases between them. Germline CDR1 and CDR2: PRHDT and FYEKMQ (reference sequence). The repertoire was sequenced with immunoSEQ multiplex PCR; TCRdb's copy has only in-frame clones and lacks some. Altogether approximately 49,000 clones are present, roughly 92% being singletons, with the ten largest covering about 3.9%. This sequence originates from a human donor in good health. Some clones in this sample may be carry-over from other donors' samples. The J gene is TRBJ1-2, the V gene TRBV13; no clear D. The sequencing sample was made of PBMCs. The DNA of the CDR3 is TGTGCCAGCAGCTTGTCGAGGATCAACTATGGCTACACCTTC. Its translation: CASSLSRINYGYTF. Complete variable domain (other parts from reference TRBV13 and TRBJ1-2): AAGVIQSPRHLIKEKRETATLKCYPIPRHDTVYWYQQGPGQDPQFLISFYEKMQSDKGSIPDRFSAQQFSDYHSELNMSSLELGDSALYFCASSLSRINYGYTFGSGTRLTVV.